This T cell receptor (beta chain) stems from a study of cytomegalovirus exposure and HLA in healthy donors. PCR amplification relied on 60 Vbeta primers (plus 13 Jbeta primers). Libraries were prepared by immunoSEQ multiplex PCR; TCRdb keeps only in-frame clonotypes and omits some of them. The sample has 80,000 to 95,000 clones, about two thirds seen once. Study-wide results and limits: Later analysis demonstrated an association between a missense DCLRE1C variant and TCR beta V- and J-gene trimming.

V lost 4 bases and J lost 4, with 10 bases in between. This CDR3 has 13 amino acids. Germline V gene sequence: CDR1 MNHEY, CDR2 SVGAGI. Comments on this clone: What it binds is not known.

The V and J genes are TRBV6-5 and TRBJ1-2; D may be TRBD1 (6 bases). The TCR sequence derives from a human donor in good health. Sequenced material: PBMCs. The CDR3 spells CASSFSGAYGYTF. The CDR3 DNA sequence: TGTGCCAGCAGTTTCTCAGGGGCCTATGGCTACACCTTC.